This TCR beta chain was identified in a study of T-cell reconstitution after alpha-beta-depleted transplantation in children. Preparation of the TCRbeta library used unique molecular identifiers. TCRdb independently ran MiXCR on the PCR reads; one entry per CDR3 protein. The table shows approximately 590,000 distinct CDR3 sequences, with 10% to 13% occurring only once. Trimming cost V 1 base and J 5 bases; bases outside gene matches: 5. Looked up from germline, CDR1 is SGHRS and CDR2 is YFSETQ. The CDR3 runs 16 residues. The sequencing used PBMCs from the stem cell graft donor, collected from the stem cell graft. The receptor's source is a human donor who donated a stem cell graft to a child with acute myeloid leukemia. The chain joins TRBV5-1 to TRBJ2-5, with 13 bases fitting TRBD2. The CDR3 coding sequence is TGCGCCAGCAGCTTGAGGACTAGCGGGAGTACCGAGACCCAGTACTTC. It is translated as CASSLRTSGSTETQYF.